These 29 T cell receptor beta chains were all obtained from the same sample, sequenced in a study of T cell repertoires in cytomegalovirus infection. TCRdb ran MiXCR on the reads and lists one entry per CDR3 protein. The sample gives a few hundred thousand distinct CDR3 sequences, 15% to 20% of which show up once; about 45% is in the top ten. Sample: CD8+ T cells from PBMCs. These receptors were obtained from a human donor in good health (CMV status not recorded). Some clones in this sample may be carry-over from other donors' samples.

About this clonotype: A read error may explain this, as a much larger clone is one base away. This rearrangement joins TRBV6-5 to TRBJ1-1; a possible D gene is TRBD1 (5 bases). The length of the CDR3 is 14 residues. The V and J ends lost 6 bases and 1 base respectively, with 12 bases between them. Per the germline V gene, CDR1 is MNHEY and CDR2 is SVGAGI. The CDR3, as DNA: TGTGCCAGCAGCGAGGACGGGGCGAACACTGAAGCTTTCTTT. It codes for CASSEDGANTEAFF.

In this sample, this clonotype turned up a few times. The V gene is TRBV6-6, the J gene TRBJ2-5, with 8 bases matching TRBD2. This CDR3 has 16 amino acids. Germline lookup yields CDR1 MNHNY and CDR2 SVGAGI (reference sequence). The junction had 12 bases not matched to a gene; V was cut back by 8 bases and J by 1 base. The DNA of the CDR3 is TGTGCCAGCGGAGGAGAGGAGCGGGGGATCCAAGAGACCCAGTACTTC. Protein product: CASGGEERGIQETQYF.

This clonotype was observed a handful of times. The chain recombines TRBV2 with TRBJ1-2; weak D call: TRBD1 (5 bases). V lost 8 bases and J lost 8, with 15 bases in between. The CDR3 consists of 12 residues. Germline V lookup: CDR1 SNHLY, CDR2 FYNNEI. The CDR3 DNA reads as TGTGCCAGCGGTCGGGGCTACATAGGCTACACCTTC. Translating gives CASGRGYIGYTF.

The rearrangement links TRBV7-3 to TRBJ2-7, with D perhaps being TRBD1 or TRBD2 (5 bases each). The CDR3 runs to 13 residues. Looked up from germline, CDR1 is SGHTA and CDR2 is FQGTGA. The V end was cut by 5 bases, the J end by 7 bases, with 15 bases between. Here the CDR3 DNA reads TGTGCCAGCAGCCCTCCAGGGACGGGAGAGCAGTACTTC. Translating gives CASSPPGTGEQYF.

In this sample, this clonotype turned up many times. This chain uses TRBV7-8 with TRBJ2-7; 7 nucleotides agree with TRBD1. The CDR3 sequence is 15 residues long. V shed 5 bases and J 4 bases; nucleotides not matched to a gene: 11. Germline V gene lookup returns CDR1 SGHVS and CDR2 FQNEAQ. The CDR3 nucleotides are TGTGCCAGCAGCCCGCCGGGACAGATCCTATACGAGCAGTACTTC. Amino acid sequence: CASSPPGQILYEQYF.

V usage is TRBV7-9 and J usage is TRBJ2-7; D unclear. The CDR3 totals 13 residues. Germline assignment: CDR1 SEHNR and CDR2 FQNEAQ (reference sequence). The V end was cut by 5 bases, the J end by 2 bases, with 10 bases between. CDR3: CASSPSGAYEQYF. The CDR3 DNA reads TGTGCCAGCAGCCCGTCTGGGGCCTACGAGCAGTACTTC.

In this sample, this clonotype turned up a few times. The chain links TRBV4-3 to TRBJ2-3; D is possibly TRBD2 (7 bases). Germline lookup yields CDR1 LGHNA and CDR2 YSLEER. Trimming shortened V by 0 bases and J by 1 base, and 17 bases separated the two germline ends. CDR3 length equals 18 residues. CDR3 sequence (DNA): TGCGCCAGCAGCCAAGATGGGTCCGGGGGGCCTCGCACAGATACGCAGTATTTT. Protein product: CASSQDGSGGPRTDTQYF.

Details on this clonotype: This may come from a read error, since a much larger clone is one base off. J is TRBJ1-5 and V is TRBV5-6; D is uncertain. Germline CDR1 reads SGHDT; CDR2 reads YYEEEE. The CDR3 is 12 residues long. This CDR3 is CASSFLGQLQHF. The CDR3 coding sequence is TGTGCCAGCAGCTTTCTGGGTCAGCTCCAGCATTTT.

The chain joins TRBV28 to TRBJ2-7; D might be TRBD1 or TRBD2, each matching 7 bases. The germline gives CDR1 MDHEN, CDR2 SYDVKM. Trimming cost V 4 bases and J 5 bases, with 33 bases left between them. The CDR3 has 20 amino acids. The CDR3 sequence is CASSSPRGYGGSPSGHEQYF. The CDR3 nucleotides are TGTGCCAGCAGTTCCCCCAGGGGGTACGGGGGGAGTCCATCAGGGCACGAGCAGTACTTC.

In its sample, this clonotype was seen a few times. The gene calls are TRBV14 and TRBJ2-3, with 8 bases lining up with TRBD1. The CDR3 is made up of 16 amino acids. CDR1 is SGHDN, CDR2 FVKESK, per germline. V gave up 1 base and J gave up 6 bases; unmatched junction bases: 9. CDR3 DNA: TGTGCCAGCAGCCAAGCGAGGGCAGGGGGCGCGGATACGCAGTATTTT. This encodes CASSQARAGGADTQYF.

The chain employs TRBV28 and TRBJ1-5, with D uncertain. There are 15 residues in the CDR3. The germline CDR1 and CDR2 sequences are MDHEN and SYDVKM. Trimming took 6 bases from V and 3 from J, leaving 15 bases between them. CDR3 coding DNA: TGTGCCAGCAGCCGAGGGATGGGCCACAATCAGCCCCAGCATTTT. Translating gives CASSRGMGHNQPQHF.

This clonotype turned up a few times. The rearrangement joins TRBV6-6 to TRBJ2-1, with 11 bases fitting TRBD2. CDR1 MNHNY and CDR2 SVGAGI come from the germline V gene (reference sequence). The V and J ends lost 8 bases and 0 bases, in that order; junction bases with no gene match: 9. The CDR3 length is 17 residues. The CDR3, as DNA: TGTGCCAGCTCTGGGGCTAGCGGGGGGTCCTCCTACAATGAGCAGTTCTTC. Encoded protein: CASSGASGGSSYNEQFF.

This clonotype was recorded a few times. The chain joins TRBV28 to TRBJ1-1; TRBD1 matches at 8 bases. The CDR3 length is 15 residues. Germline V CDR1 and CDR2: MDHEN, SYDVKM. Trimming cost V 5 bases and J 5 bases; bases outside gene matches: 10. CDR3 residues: CASSLRQGRGTEAFF. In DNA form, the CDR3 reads TGTGCCAGCAGTCTAAGACAGGGGCGGGGAACTGAAGCTTTCTTT.

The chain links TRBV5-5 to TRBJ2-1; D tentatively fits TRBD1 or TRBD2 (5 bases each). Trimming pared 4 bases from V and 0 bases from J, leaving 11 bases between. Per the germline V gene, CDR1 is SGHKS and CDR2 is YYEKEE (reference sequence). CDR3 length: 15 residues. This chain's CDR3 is CASSRDGSSYNEQFF. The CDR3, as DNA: TGTGCCAGCAGCAGGGACGGTAGCTCCTACAATGAGCAGTTCTTC. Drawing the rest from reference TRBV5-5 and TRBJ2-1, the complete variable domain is DAGVTQSPTHLIKTRGQQVTLRCSPISGHKSVSWYQQVLGQGPQFIFQYYEKEERGRGNFPDRFSARQFPNYSSELNVNALLLGDSALYLCASSRDGSSYNEQFFGPGTRLTVL.

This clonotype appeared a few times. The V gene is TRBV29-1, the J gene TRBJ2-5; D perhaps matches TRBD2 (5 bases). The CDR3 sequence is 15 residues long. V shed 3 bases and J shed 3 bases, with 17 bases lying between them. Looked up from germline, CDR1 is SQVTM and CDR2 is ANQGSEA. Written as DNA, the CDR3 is TGCAGCGTTGATTATCGGGATGTCGGGGAAGAGACCCAGTACTTC. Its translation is CSVDYRDVGEETQYF.

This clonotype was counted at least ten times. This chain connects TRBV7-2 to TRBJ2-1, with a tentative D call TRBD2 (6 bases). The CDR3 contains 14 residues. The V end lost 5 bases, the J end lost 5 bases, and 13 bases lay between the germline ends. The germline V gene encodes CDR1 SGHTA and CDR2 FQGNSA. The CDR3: CASSLGGAHNEQFF. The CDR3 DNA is TGTGCCAGCAGCCTGGGCGGGGCCCACAATGAGCAGTTCTTC.

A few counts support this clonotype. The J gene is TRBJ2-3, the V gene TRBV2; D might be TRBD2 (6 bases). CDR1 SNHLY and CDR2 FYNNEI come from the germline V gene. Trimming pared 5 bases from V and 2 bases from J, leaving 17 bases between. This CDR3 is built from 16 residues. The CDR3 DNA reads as TGTGCCAGCAGTAACTCCCAGGGAGGTTCCACAGATACGCAGTATTTT. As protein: CASSNSQGGSTDTQYF.

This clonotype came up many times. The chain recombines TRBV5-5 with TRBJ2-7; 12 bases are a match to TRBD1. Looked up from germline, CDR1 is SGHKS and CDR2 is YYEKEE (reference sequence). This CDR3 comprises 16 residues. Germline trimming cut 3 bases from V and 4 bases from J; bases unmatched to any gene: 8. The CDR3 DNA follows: TGTGCCAGCAGCTCCCCCGGGACAGGGGGCGATTACGAGCAGTACTTC. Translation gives CASSSPGTGGDYEQYF.

The CDR3 nucleotides read TGTGCCAGCAGCTTAGGGGACAGGGGCTCCTACGAGCAGTACTTC. Translated: CASSLGDRGSYEQYF. The chain carries TRBV5-6 and TRBJ2-7, with TRBD1 matching over 10 bases. This CDR3 comprises 15 residues. J gave up 0 bases and V 2 bases, and 2 bases lay outside the gene matches. Germline assignment: CDR1 SGHDT and CDR2 YYEEEE.

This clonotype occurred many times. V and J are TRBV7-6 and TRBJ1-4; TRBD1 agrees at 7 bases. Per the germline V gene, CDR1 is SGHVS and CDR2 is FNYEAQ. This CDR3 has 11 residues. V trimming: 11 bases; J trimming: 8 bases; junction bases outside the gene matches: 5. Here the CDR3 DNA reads TGTGCCGGGCGGACAGGCGAAAAACTGTTTTTT. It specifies CAGRTGEKLFF.

CDR3 in DNA: TGTGCCAGCAGGACAGCGGGGGGAGTATACAATGAGCAGTTCTTC. Its translation is CASRTAGGVYNEQFF. V gene TRBV6-2 or TRBV6-3 combines with J gene TRBJ2-1; 9 nucleotides agree with TRBD2. The CDR3 runs 15 residues. V dropped 6 bases and J dropped 4; count of bases not matched to a gene: 7. CDR1 is MNHEY and CDR2 is SVGEGT in the germline V gene.

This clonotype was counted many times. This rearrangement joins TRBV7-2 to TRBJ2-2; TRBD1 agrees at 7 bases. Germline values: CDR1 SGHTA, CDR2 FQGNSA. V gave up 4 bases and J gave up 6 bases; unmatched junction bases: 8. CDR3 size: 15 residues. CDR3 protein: CASSSDRAGPGELFF. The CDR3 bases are TGTGCCAGCAGCTCCGACAGGGCCGGCCCCGGGGAGCTGTTTTTT.

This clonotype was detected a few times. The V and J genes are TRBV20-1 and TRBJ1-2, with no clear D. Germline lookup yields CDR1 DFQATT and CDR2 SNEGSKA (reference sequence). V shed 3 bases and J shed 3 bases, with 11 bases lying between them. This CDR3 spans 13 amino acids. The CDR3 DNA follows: TGCAGTGCTAGGGCGTCCTCACACTATGGCTACACCTTC. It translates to CSARASSHYGYTF.

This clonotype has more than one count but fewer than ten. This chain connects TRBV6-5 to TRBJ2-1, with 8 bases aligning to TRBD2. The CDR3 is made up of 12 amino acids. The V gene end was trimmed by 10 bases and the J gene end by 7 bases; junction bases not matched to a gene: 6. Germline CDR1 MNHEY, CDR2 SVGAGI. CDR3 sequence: CATRGGRNEQFF. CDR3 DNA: TGTGCCACCCGGGGGGGCAGGAATGAGCAGTTCTTC.

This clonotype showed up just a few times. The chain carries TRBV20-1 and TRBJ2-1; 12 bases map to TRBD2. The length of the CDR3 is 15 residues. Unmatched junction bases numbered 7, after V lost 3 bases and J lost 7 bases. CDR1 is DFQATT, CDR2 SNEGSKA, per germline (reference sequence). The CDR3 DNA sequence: TGCAGTGCTAGGGGACTAGCGGGCCAGTTAAATGAGCAGTTCTTC. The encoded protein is CSARGLAGQLNEQFF.

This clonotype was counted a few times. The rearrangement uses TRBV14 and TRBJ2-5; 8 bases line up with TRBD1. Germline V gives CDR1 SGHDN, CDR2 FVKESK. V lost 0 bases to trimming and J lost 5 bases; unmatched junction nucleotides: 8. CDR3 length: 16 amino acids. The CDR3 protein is CASSQDGQGAWETQYF. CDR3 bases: TGTGCCAGCAGCCAAGACGGCCAGGGGGCTTGGGAGACCCAGTACTTC.

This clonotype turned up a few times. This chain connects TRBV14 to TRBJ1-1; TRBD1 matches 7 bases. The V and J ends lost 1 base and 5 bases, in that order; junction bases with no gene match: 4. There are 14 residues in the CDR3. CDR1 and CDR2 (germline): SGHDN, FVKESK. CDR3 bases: TGTGCCAGCAGCCAAGTCGGGACAGCAACTGAAGCTTTCTTT. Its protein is CASSQVGTATEAFF.

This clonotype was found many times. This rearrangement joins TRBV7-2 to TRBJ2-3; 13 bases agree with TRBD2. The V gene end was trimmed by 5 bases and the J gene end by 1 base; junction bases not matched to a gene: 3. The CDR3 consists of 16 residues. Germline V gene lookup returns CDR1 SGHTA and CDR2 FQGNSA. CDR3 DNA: TGTGCCAGCAGCCCTGGACTAGCGGGGGGCACAGATACGCAGTATTTT. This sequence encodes CASSPGLAGGTDTQYF. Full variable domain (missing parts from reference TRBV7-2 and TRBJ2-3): GAGVSQSPSNKVTEKGKDVELRCDPISGHTALYWYRQSLGQGLEFLIYFQGNSAPDKSGLPSDRFSAERTGGSVSTLTIQRTQQEDSAVYLCASSPGLAGGTDTQYFGPGTRLTVL.

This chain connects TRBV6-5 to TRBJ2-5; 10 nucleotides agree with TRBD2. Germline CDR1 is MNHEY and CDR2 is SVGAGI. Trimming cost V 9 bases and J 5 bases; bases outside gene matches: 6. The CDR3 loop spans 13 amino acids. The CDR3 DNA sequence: TGTGCCAGTATAGCGGGGGGCGGGGAGACCCAGTACTTC. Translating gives CASIAGGGETQYF.